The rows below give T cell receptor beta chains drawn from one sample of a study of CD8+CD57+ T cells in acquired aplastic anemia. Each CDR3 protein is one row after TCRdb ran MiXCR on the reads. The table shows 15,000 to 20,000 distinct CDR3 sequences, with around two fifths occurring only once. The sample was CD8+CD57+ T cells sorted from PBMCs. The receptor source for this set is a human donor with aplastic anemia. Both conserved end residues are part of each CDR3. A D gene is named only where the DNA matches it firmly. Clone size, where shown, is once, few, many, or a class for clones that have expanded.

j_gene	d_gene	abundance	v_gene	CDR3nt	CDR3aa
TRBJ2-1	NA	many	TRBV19	TGTGCCAGTAGTATTGTTACGGGGTATGAGCAGTTCTTC	CASSIVTGYEQFF
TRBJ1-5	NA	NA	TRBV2	TGTGCCAGCAGGAAGGATAGCAATCAGCCCCAGCATTTT	CASRKDSNQPQHF
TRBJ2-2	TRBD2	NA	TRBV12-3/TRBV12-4	TGTGCCAGCAGTTTGTTGATCGCTAGCGGGGGGGAGAACACCGGGGAGCTGTTTTTT	CASSLLIASGGENTGELFF
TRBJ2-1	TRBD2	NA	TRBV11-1	TGTGCCAGCAGCTTATTAGCTAGCGGAACTGGGCAGTCCTTC	CASSLLASGTGQSF
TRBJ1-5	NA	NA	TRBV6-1	TGTGCCAGCAGTGTTGGACAGCTCGATCAGCCCCAGCATTTT	CASSVGQLDQPQHF
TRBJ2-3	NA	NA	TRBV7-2	TGTGCCGGCAGTTCCTCAATAGGGTCAGATACGCAGTATTTT	CAGSSSIGSDTQYF
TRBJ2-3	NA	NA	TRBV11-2	TGTGCCAGCAGCTTAAGGAGGGGGGGCTGGGGCACAGATACGCAGTATTTT	CASSLRRGGWGTDTQYF
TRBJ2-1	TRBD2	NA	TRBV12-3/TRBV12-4	TGTGCCAGCCTCCGGGGGGGTTCCTACAATGAGCAGTTCTTC	CASLRGGSYNEQFF
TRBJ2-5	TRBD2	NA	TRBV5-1	TGCGCCAGCAGCCCCGGGACTAGCGGGAGGGTAGAGACCCAGTACTTC	CASSPGTSGRVETQYF
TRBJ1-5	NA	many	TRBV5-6	TGTGCCAGCAGCTTGGGGGCAGGGCGGAATCAGCCCCAGCATTTT	CASSLGAGRNQPQHF
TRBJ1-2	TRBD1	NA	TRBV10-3	TGTGCCAGCCGACGGACAGGGGAGAACTATGGCTACACCTTC	CASRRTGENYGYTF
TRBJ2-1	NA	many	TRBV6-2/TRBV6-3	TGTGCCAGCAGCCCTTTGACTAGTGACTACAATGAGCAGTTCTTC	CASSPLTSDYNEQFF
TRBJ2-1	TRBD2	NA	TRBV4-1	TGCGCCAGCAGCCAAGAGGGAGCGGGACTGTCATACAATGAGCAGTTCTTC	CASSQEGAGLSYNEQFF
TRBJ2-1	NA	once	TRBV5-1	TGCGCCAGCAGCCATGGGTTGACCGCACCCTACAATGAGCAGTTCTTC	CASSHGLTAPYNEQFF
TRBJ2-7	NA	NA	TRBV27	TGTGCCAGCAGTTTTCGGGTGGCCTACGAGCAGTACTTC	CASSFRVAYEQYF
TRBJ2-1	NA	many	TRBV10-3	TGTGCCATGAGTGGGCCAGGCGATGCCTACAATGAGCAGTTCTTC	CAMSGPGDAYNEQFF
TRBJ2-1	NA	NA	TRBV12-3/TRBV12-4	TGTGCCAGCAGTGTCCTCCAGTCCAATGAGCAGTTCTTC	CASSVLQSNEQFF
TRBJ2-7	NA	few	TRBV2	TGTGCCAGCAGTGAGCCACACTACGAGCAGTACTTC	CASSEPHYEQYF
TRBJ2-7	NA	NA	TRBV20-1	TGCAGTGCTAGACCCGATGGGGGGGCTGGCATACGGGACGAGCAGTACTTC	CSARPDGGAGIRDEQYF
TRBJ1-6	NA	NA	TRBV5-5	TGTGCCAGCAGCTTGGCCTCACAGTCCCCCCTCCACTTT	CASSLASQSPLHF
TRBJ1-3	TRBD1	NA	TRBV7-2	TGTGCCAGCAGCTCCGAGGGGGCCTCTGGAAACACCATATATTTT	CASSSEGASGNTIYF
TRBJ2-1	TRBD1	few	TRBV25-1	TGTGCCAGCAGTGGGACAGGAATACACAATGAGCAGTTCTTC	CASSGTGIHNEQFF
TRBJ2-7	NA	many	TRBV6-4	TGTGCCAGCAAGTGGAAGCTGTTGGGGGGCCGCTCCTACGAGCAGTACTTC	CASKWKLLGGRSYEQYF
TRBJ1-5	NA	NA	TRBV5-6	TGTGCCAGCAGCGAGGACGGAGACAATCAGCCCCAGCATTTT	CASSEDGDNQPQHF